This T cell receptor (beta chain) was found in a study of vaccination and CD4 T cells after COVID-19. On the study more broadly: The study collected post-vaccine samples a median around 73 days after dose two, with a range of 14 to 241. As control conditions, cultures were given either a CEFX pool serving as positive control, an HIV-1 Nef pool, or no peptide at all.

Oncomine TCR Beta short-read sequencing was applied to DNA from cultured CD4+ T cells. TCRdb itself ran the PCR reads through MiXCR, one entry per CDR3 protein. The sample includes about 10,000 distinct CDR3 sequences, about 69% seen only once; the top ten take under 9.5%. This clonotype has just a few counts. Its antigen is not known. The treatment: roughly ten-day PBMC culture with coronavirus spike peptide pools or control peptides (ViraFEST assay). This CDR3 spans 15 amino acids. Trimming pared 4 bases from V and 2 bases from J, leaving 13 bases between. The V gene's germline CDR1 is SGHTA and CDR2 FQGNSA.

The rearrangement links TRBV7-2 to TRBJ2-3; possible D gene TRBD1, 5 bases. The sample was CD4+ T cells from blood, cultured in vitro. The sequence was collected from a human donor who had recovered from COVID-19. The CDR3 reads CASSSIGVSTDTQYF. Here the CDR3 DNA reads TGTGCCAGCAGCTCAATAGGGGTCTCCACAGATACGCAGTATTTT.